The sequence of this T cell receptor (beta chain) was determined in a study of blood T cell repertoires in COVID-19. As for the study in general: Sites in the United States, Italy and Spain provided acute and convalescent COVID-19 samples. Sources were T cells, B-cell-depleted T cells, or PBMCs; the material itself was cDNA or gDNA.

The CDR3 sequence is 13 residues long. Trimming cost V 5 bases and J 3 bases, with 10 bases left between them. CDR1 and CDR2 (germline): SGHTA, FQGTGA. Original methodology: It was from reference gene primer amplification that nucleated cell counts were estimated. Repertoires were generated with immunoSEQ multiplex PCR, while TCRdb's copy carries only in-frame clones and drops some. V and J calls and clone size follow that table, whereas D and trimming were derived from the DNA. This sample carries fewer than 130,000 clones, 80% to 90% of them seen once, and the ten largest clones take approximately 30%.

The specimen sequenced was peripheral blood. The V and J genes are TRBV7-3 and TRBJ1-1; unclear D gene. This sequence was found in a woman aged 80 or older with acute or convalescent COVID-19. In DNA, the CDR3 is TGTGCCAGCAGCCCCCACATCGACACTGAAGCTTTCTTT. Protein sequence: CASSPHIDTEAFF.